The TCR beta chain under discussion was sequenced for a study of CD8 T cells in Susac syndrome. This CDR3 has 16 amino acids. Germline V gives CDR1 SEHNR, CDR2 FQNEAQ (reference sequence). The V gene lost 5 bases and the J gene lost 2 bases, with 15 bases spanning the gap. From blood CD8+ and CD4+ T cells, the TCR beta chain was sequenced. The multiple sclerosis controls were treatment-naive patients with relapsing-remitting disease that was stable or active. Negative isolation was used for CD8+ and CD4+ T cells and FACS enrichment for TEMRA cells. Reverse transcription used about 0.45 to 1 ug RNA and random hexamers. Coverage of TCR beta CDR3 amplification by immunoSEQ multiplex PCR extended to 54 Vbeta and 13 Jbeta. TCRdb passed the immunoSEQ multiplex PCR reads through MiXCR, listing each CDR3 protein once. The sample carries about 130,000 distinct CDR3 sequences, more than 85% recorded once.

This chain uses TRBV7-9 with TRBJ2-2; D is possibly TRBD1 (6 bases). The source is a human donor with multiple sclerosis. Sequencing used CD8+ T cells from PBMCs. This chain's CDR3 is CASSLVTGINTGELFF. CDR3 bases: TGTGCCAGCAGCCTTGTGACAGGCATAAACACCGGGGAGCTGTTTTTT.